The entry below describes one TCR beta chain. The antigen remains undetermined. These data belong to a study of cytomegalovirus exposure and HLA in healthy donors. The PCR used 60 Vbeta and 13 Jbeta primers. The data were produced by immunoSEQ multiplex PCR, yet TCRdb's version contains in-frame clones alone and is incomplete. This sample has approximately 170,000 clones; roughly 80% occur once, and the top ten carry approximately 10%. Study-wide points: Presence/absence results assume similar sequencing depth per donor, which may not hold.

Losses at the gene ends were 5 bases for V and 8 bases for J; bases not matched to a gene: 13. The CDR3 contains 17 residues. Germline V CDR1 and CDR2: SGHTA, FQGNSA. The source is a man aged 18 to 29 in good health and CMV-seropositive. V gene TRBV7-2 combines with J gene TRBJ2-1, with 12 bases aligning to TRBD2. Sequencing used PBMCs. The CDR3 loop reads CASSLYTLAGGPYEQFF. CDR3 in DNA: TGTGCCAGCAGCCTTTACACCCTAGCGGGAGGGCCCTATGAGCAGTTCTTC.